A single TCR beta chain is shown here with its context. Its antigen is not identified. This record belongs to a study of CD8+ T cells in alopecia areata. Study context: Severity among treated patients was scored by the percentage of scalp area affected.

The CDR3 consists of 15 residues. Unmatched junction bases numbered 3, after V lost 0 bases and J lost 7 bases. Germline V gives CDR1 LGHNA, CDR2 YSLEER. The study's findings and limits: There were many expanded lesional clones persisting in scalp and blood during tofacitinib. Treatment with tofacitinib significantly lowered scalp clonality and reduced expanded CD8+ clones among the top 100. Between patients, shared TCR sequences were less clear than in mice. This was possibly due in part to HLA diversity in the patient population.

Treatment meaning: oral pan-JAK inhibitor, 5-10 mg twice daily. After isolation, RNA underwent reverse transcription to generate cDNA as the sequencing template. Data came from immunoSEQ multiplex PCR; TCRdb stores just in-frame clones and leaves some out. Among roughly 46,000 clones listed, just over 65% were seen once. This chain joins TRBV4-3 and TRBJ1-6, with 7 bases aligning to TRBD1. The receptor comes from a human donor with alopecia areata. The specimen comprised CD8+ T cells sorted from blood, sampled at week 4, from a patient treated with tofacitinib. The CDR3 loop is CASSQDTTGNSPLHF. DNA of the CDR3: TGCGCCAGCAGCCAAGATACGACAGGGAATTCACCCCTCCACTTT.